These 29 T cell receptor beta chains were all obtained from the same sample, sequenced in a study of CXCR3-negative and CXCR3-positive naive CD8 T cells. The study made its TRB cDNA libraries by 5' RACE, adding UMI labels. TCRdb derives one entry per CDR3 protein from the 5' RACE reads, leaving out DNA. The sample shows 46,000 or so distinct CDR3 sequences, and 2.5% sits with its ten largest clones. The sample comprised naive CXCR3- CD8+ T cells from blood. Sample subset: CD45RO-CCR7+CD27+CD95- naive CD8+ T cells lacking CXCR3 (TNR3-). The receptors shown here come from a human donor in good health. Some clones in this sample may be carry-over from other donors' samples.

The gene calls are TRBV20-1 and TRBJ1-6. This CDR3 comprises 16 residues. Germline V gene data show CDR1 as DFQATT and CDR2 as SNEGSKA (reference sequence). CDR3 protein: CSARDYQQTYNSPLHF.

The CDR3 loop is CASSPDRARPNQPQHF. The chain has TRBV4-3 and TRBJ1-5; the TCRdb call, TRBD1, lacks DNA for checking. The germline gives CDR1 LGHNA, CDR2 YSLEER. The CDR3 covers 16 residues.

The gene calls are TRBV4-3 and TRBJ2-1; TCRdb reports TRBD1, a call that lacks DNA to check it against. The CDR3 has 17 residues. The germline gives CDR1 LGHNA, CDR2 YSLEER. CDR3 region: CASSQDHQGFRYNEQFF.

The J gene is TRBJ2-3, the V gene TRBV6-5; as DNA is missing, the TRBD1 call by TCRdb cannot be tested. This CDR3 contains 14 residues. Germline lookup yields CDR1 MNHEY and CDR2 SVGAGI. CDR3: CASNSGGPTDTQYF.

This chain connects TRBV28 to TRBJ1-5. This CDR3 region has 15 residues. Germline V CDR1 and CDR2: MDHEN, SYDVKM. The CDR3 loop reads CASSLGKYGNQPQHF.

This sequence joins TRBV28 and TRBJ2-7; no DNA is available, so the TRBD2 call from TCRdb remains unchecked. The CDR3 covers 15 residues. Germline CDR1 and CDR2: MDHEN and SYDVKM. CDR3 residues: CASSFGSGGPYEQYF. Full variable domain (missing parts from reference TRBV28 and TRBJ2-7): DVKVTQSSRYLVKRTGEKVFLECVQDMDHENMFWYRQDPGLGLRLIYFSYDVKMKEKGDIPEGYSVSREKKERFSLILESASTNQTSMYLCASSFGSGGPYEQYFGPGTRLTVT.

CDR3 sequence: CASSRWAGENTGELFF. This chain uses TRBV27 with TRBJ2-2; absent DNA, TCRdb's TRBD1 call cannot be checked. This CDR3 has 16 residues. Germline V gives CDR1 MNHEY, CDR2 SMNVEV (reference sequence).

CDR3 in amino acids: CSASTRERAYEQYF. The chain has TRBV20-1 and TRBJ2-7; the D call from TCRdb, TRBD2, cannot be confirmed without DNA. CDR1 is DFQATT, CDR2 SNEGSKA, per germline (reference sequence). This CDR3 is 14 amino acids long.

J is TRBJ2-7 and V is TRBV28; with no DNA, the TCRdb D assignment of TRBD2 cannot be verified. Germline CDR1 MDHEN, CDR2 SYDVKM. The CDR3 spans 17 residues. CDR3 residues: CASSYGSLGSGTYEQYF.

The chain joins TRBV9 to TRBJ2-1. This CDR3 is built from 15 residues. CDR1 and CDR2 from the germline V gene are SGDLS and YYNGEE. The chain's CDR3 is CASSVVGDAHNEQFF.

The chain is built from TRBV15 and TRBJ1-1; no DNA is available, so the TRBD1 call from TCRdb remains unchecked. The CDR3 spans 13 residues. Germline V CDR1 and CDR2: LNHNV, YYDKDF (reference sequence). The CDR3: CATSNSPRTEAFF.

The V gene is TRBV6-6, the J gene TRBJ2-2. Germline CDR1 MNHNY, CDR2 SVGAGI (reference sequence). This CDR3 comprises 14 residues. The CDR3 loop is CASSYSKGSGELFF.

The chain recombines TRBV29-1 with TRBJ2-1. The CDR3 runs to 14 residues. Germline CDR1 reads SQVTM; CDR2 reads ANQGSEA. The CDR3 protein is CSVAAESSYNEQFF.

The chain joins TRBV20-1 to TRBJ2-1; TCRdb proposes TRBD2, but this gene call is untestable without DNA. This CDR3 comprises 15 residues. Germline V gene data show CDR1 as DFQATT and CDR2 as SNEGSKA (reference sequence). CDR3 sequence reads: CSATRTSGGIDEQFF.

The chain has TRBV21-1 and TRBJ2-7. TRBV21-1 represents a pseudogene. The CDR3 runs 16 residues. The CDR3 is CASSKAAWLFEDEQYF.

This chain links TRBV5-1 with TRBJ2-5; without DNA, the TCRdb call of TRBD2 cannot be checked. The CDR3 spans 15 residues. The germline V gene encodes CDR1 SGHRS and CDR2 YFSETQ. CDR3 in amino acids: CASSPAASGGETQYF.

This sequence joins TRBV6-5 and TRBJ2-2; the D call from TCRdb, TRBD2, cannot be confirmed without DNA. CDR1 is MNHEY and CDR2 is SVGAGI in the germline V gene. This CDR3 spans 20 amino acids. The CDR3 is CASSPSAGWAAGGSTGELFF.

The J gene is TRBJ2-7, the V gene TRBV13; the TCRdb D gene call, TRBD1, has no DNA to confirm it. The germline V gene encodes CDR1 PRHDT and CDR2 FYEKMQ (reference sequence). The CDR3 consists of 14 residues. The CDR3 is CASSLGLTGDEQYF.

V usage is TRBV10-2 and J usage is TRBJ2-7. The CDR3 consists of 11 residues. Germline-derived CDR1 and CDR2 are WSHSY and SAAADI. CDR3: CASSESGEQYF.

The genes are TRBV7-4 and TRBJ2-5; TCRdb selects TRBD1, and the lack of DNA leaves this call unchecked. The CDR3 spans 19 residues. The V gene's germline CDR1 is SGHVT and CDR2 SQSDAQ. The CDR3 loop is CASSLAPPSRRGIQETQYF. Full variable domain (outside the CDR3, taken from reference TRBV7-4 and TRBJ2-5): GAGVSQSPRYKVAKRGRDVALRCDSISGHVTLYWYRQTLGQGSEVLTYSQSDAQRDKSGRPSGRFSAERPERSVSTLKIQRTEQGDSAVYLCASSLAPPSRRGIQETQYFGPGTRLLVL.

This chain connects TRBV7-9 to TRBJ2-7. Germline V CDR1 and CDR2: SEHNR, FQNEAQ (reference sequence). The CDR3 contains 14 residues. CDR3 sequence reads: CASSTLTSSYEQYF.

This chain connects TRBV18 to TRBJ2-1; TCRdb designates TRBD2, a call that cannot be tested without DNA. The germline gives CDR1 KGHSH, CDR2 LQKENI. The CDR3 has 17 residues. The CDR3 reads CASSPGTSRLRVNEQFF.

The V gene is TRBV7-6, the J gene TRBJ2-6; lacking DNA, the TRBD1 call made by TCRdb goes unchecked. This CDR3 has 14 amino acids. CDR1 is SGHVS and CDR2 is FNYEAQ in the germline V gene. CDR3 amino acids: CASSPLSGANVLTF.

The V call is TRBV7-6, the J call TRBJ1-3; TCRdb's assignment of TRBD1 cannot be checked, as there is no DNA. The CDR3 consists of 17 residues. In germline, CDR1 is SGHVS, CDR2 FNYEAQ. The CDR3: CASSLADGLRDLDTIYF.

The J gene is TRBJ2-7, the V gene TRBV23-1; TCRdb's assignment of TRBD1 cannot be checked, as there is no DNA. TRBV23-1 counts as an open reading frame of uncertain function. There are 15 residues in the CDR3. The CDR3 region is CASSQRTGPRYEQYF.

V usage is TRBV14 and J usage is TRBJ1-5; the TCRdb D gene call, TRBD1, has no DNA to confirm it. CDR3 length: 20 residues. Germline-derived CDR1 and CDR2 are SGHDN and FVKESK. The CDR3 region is CASSQSRTAYKGYSNQPQHF.

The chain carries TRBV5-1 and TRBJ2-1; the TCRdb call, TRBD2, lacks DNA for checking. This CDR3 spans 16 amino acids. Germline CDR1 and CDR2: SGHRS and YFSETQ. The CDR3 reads CASSRPTSGSQDEQFF. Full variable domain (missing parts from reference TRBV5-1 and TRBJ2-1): KAGVTQTPRYLIKTRGQQVTLSCSPISGHRSVSWYQQTPGQGLQFLFEYFSETQRNKGNFPGRFSGRQFSNSRSEMNVSTLELGDSALYLCASSRPTSGSQDEQFFGPGTRLTVL.

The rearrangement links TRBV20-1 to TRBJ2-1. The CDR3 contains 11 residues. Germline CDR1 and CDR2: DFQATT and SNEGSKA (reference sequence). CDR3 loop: CSASFPSEQFF.

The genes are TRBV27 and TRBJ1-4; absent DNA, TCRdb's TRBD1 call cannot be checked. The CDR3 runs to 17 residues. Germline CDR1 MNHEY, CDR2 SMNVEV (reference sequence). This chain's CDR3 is CASSLSSVSGPNEKLFF.